The 5 T cell receptor beta chains in this list originate from one sample, sequenced in a study of blood T cell repertoires in COVID-19. Assay used: immunoSEQ multiplex PCR; TCRdb lists only in-frame clones, some missing. Of some 90,000 clones listed, less than 85% are singletons. Sequenced material: peripheral blood. The receptors here all came from a human donor in a cohort sampled during active COVID-19.

This clone occurred once. The chain uses TRBV2 and TRBJ1-4; TRBD1 agrees at 7 bases. CDR1 is SNHLY and CDR2 is FYNNEI in the germline V gene. The J segment lost 2 bases and the V segment lost 7 bases, leaving 4 bases of the junction unmatched. The CDR3 is made up of 14 amino acids. CDR3 nucleotide sequence: TGTGCCAGCAACCTACAGGGGACTAATGAAAAACTGTTTTTT. This translates into CASNLQGTNEKLFF.

The chain employs TRBV9 and TRBJ2-1; 12 bases agree with TRBD2. The CDR3 consists of 13 residues. Germline V CDR1 and CDR2: SGDLS, YYNGEE. Trimming at V came to 4 bases and at J to 12 bases, leaving 5 bases not matched to a gene. The CDR3 nucleotides read TGTGCCAGCAGCACCCTACTAGCGGGAGGGCAGTTCTTC. The encoded protein is CASSTLLAGGQFF.

V usage is TRBV18 and J usage is TRBJ1-3; D might be TRBD1 (6 bases). Between the trimmed V and J ends, which lost 3 bases and 0 bases, there was a span of 12 bases. The CDR3 covers 16 residues. CDR1 is KGHSH, CDR2 LQKENI, per germline. The CDR3 spells CASSPDWDISGNTIYF. DNA of the CDR3: TGTGCCAGCTCACCCGACTGGGACATCTCTGGAAACACCATATATTTT.

This clone was seen a handful of times. This chain links TRBV28 with TRBJ1-1; 11 bases are a match to TRBD1. Germline V gene sequence: CDR1 MDHEN, CDR2 SYDVKM. The CDR3 runs to 17 residues. V lost 3 bases to trimming and J lost 4 bases; unmatched junction nucleotides: 10. This CDR3 reads CASSFRRDRGGVTEAFF. In DNA form, the CDR3 reads TGTGCCAGCAGTTTCAGACGGGACAGGGGGGGCGTCACTGAAGCTTTCTTT. Based on the CDR3 plus reference TRBV28 and TRBJ1-1, the full variable domain is DVKVTQSSRYLVKRTGEKVFLECVQDMDHENMFWYRQDPGLGLRLIYFSYDVKMKEKGDIPEGYSVSREKKERFSLILESASTNQTSMYLCASSFRRDRGGVTEAFFGQGTRLTVV.

This clone has only one observation. The rearrangement uses TRBV2 and TRBJ2-2, with 10 bases matching TRBD1. The CDR3 covers 15 residues. V lost 6 bases to trimming and J lost 4 bases; unmatched junction nucleotides: 5. CDR1 and CDR2 (germline): SNHLY, FYNNEI. CDR3 region: CASRRGTGVTGELFF. CDR3 coding DNA: TGTGCCAGCAGGAGGGGGACAGGGGTCACCGGGGAGCTGTTTTTT.